The sequence of this TCR beta chain was determined in a study of blood T cell repertoires in COVID-19. Study as a whole: Acute and convalescent COVID-19 specimens originated in the United States, Italy and Spain.

Authors' data handling: Amplification from reference gene primers served as the basis for estimated nucleated cell counts. Assay: immunoSEQ multiplex PCR; the TCRdb copy retains only in-frame clones and omits some. V, J and clone size are taken as reported in that table, and D and trimming were inferred from the DNA itself. This sample has 180,000 or so clones, with about 86% found just once. V was cut by 3 bases and J by 1 base, with 4 bases left in between. Per the germline V gene, CDR1 is KGHSH and CDR2 is LQKENI. CDR3 length: 14 amino acids. The gene calls are TRBV18 and TRBJ2-6; D is undetermined. Sequences were obtained from peripheral blood. The sequence was obtained from a man in his sixties with acute or convalescent COVID-19. The CDR3 DNA sequence: TGTGCCAGCTCACCTCGGTCTGGGGCCAACGTCCTGACTTTC. This encodes CASSPRSGANVLTF.